These 25 T cell receptor beta chains were all obtained from the same sample, sequenced in a study of graft-versus-host responses after intestinal transplantation. This table comes from immunoSEQ multiplex PCR, and its TCRdb copy is limited to in-frame clones, with some not included. The table lists tens of thousands of clones, 90% to 95% of them singletons. Specimen: PBMCs, collected 16 days after intestinal transplant. The receptors stem from a human patient who received an intestinal transplant, so some T cells may come from the graft donor.

A few counts support this clone. The chain has TRBV6-4 and TRBJ1-1; D not certain. Germline V gene sequence: CDR1 MRHNA, CDR2 SNTAGT. This CDR3 has 14 amino acids. The V and J ends lost 3 bases and 0 bases respectively, with 8 bases between them. The CDR3 region is CASSEGGLNTEAFF. The DNA of the CDR3 is TGTGCCAGCAGTGAAGGAGGGTTGAACACTGAAGCTTTCTTT.

This clone was detected only once. The chain uses TRBV30 and TRBJ2-1; 8 bases map to TRBD2. J lost 3 bases, V lost 0 bases, and 1 base had no gene match. There are 14 residues in the CDR3. Germline values: CDR1 GTSNPN, CDR2 SVGIG (reference sequence). In nucleotides, the CDR3 is TGTGCCTGGAGTGTTCTAGCGGGCTACAATGAGCAGTTCTTC. It translates to CAWSVLAGYNEQFF.

The CDR3: CASSVQSRDLEGRGISYEQYF. The DNA for the CDR3 is TGTGCCAGTAGCGTACAAAGTCGGGACCTAGAAGGGAGAGGAATCTCCTACGAGCAGTACTTC. This rearrangement joins TRBV19 to TRBJ2-7; TRBD1 or TRBD2 may be the D gene (5 bases each). The CDR3 has 21 amino acids. Germline values: CDR1 LNHDA, CDR2 SQIVND (reference sequence). V was shortened by 6 bases and J by 0 bases, with 33 bases between the two germline ends.

This chain uses TRBV4-1 with TRBJ1-5; TRBD1 aligns across 7 bases. V lost 1 base and J lost 4; bases outside the gene matches: 10. Germline loops: CDR1 MGHRA, CDR2 YSYEKL. This CDR3 comprises 17 residues. Here the CDR3 reads CASSQVPPDRVNQPQHF. The DNA for the CDR3 is TGCGCCAGCAGCCAAGTCCCACCCGACAGGGTGAATCAGCCCCAGCATTTT.

The chain links TRBV7-8 to TRBJ2-5, with 7 bases lining up with TRBD2. Germline V gene data show CDR1 as SGHVS and CDR2 as FQNEAQ. The CDR3 length is 16 residues. The J segment lost 4 bases and the V segment lost 2 bases, leaving 10 bases of the junction unmatched. This CDR3 reads CASSLLAGKGGETQYF. Written as DNA, the CDR3 is TGTGCCAGCAGCTTATTAGCGGGCAAGGGTGGAGAGACCCAGTACTTC.

This clone has a single count. The V call is TRBV19, the J call TRBJ2-1; 8 positions agree with TRBD2. The CDR3 totals 16 residues. After removal of 5 bases from V and 4 bases from J, the junction contained 10 bases not matched to a gene. Per germline, CDR1 LNHDA and CDR2 SQIVND (reference sequence). CDR3 coding DNA: TGTGCCAGTAGTCCCGGTAGAAGCGGGGGATACAATGAGCAGTTCTTC. Translated: CASSPGRSGGYNEQFF. Using reference TRBV19 and TRBJ2-1 for the parts outside the CDR3, the full variable domain is DGGITQSPKYLFRKEGQNVTLSCEQNLNHDAMYWYRQDPGQGLRLIYYSQIVNDFQKGDIAEGYSVSREKKESFPLTVTSAQKNPTAFYLCASSPGRSGGYNEQFFGPGTRLTVL.

CDR3 sequence (DNA): TGTGCCAGCAGCTCCTCCCTAGGCTACACCTTC. This encodes CASSSSLGYTF. The chain recombines TRBV9 with TRBJ1-2; no reliable D call. V was shortened by 4 bases and J by 8 bases, with 9 bases between the two germline ends. Germline lookup yields CDR1 SGDLS and CDR2 YYNGEE. The CDR3 consists of 11 residues.

This clone was seen only once. The CDR3 DNA follows: TGTGCCAGCAGACCCAAAGATGGTTCACCCCTCCACTTT. Protein product: CASRPKDGSPLHF. The chain has TRBV6-6 and TRBJ1-6, with D hard to call. The CDR3 runs to 13 residues. The germline V and J ends were trimmed by 6 bases and 9 bases, with 12 bases remaining between them. Germline CDR1 is MNHNY and CDR2 is SVGAGI (reference sequence).

The chain employs TRBV11-2 and TRBJ2-3, with D unresolved. The CDR3 is made up of 13 amino acids. Trimming left V 0 bases short and J 4 bases short, with 5 bases between. Germline CDR1 is SGHAT and CDR2 is FQNNGV. The CDR3 bases are TGTGCCAGCAGCTTAGATCCCCCAGATACGCAGTATTTT. Amino acids: CASSLDPPDTQYF.

The chain carries TRBV29-1 and TRBJ2-7; the match to TRBD2 covers 8 bases. V lost 8 bases to trimming and J lost 6 bases; unmatched junction nucleotides: 15. Germline V gives CDR1 SQVTM, CDR2 ANQGSEA. The length of the CDR3 is 14 residues. In nucleotides, the CDR3 is TGCAGCATTTTGCCGGGACTAGGGATCTCCGAGCAGTACTTC. The encoded protein is CSILPGLGISEQYF.

The chain carries TRBV14 and TRBJ1-1, with D tentatively TRBD1 (6 bases). The V end lost 5 bases, the J end lost 4 bases, and 20 bases lay between the germline ends. Germline V gene lookup returns CDR1 SGHDN and CDR2 FVKESK. This CDR3 is built from 16 residues. Here the CDR3 reads CASSEVPPGQGTEAFF. The CDR3 nucleotides are TGTGCCAGCAGCGAAGTTCCCCCGGGACAAGGCACTGAAGCTTTCTTT.

The CDR3 is CASKGTGVSNQPQHF. The CDR3 DNA reads as TGTGCCAGTAAGGGAACAGGGGTCTCCAATCAGCCCCAGCATTTT. V usage is TRBV19 and J usage is TRBJ1-5; 7 bases line up with TRBD1. In germline, CDR1 is LNHDA, CDR2 SQIVND (reference sequence). The CDR3 loop spans 15 amino acids. V gave up 7 bases and J gave up 3 bases; unmatched junction bases: 9. The full variable domain, rest sourced from reference TRBV19 and TRBJ1-5, is DGGITQSPKYLFRKEGQNVTLSCEQNLNHDAMYWYRQDPGQGLRLIYYSQIVNDFQKGDIAEGYSVSREKKESFPLTVTSAQKNPTAFYLCASKGTGVSNQPQHFGDGTRLSIL.

The V call is TRBV28, the J call TRBJ1-3; D gene ambiguous. The germline V and J ends were trimmed by 1 base and 4 bases, with 11 bases remaining between them. This CDR3 contains 15 residues. Germline V gene data show CDR1 as MDHEN and CDR2 as SYDVKM. The CDR3 sequence: CASSLYPGPGNTIYF. As DNA, the CDR3 is TGTGCCAGCAGTTTATATCCGGGTCCAGGAAACACCATATATTTT.

The rearrangement joins TRBV28 to TRBJ2-7; 7 bases are shared with TRBD2. After removal of 1 base from V and 6 bases from J, the junction contained 6 bases not matched to a gene. This CDR3 has 14 amino acids. Germline CDR1 MDHEN, CDR2 SYDVKM. CDR3 DNA: TGTGCCAGCAGTTTATCTGGGGCGGGAGCCGAGCAGTACTTC. This translates into CASSLSGAGAEQYF. Based on the CDR3 plus reference TRBV28 and TRBJ2-7, the full variable domain is DVKVTQSSRYLVKRTGEKVFLECVQDMDHENMFWYRQDPGLGLRLIYFSYDVKMKEKGDIPEGYSVSREKKERFSLILESASTNQTSMYLCASSLSGAGAEQYFGPGTRLTVT.

V is TRBV6-5 and J is TRBJ2-2; D call uncertain. Germline V gene data show CDR1 as MNHEY and CDR2 as SVGAGI. V was trimmed by 6 bases and J by 3 bases, leaving 11 bases between them. This CDR3 comprises 14 residues. This CDR3 is CASSKARYTGELFF. The CDR3 nucleotides are TGTGCCAGCAGCAAAGCCAGGTACACCGGGGAGCTGTTTTTT.

The chain is built from TRBV6-1 and TRBJ2-7; D uncertain. This CDR3 has 13 amino acids. Trimming shortened V by 3 bases and J by 5 bases, and 11 bases separated the two germline ends. CDR1 MNHNS and CDR2 SASEGT come from the germline V gene. CDR3 nucleotide sequence: TGTGCCAGCAGTGATAGGGCACGAGACGAGCAGTACTTC. This sequence encodes CASSDRARDEQYF.

The chain is built from TRBV4-3 and TRBJ1-4, with D uncertain. Germline CDR1 and CDR2: LGHNA and YSLEER. The V end lost 0 bases, the J end lost 5 bases, and 13 bases lay between the germline ends. The length of the CDR3 is 16 residues. For the CDR3, the DNA is TGCGCCAGCAGCCAAGATAGGGCAGCCAAGAATGAAAAACTGTTTTTT. Translation: CASSQDRAAKNEKLFF.

CDR3 region: CASSYSGTSGDTQYF. CDR3 bases: TGTGCCAGCAGTTACTCGGGGACTAGCGGGGATACGCAGTATTTT. The chain links TRBV6-5 to TRBJ2-3; TRBD2 matches 12 bases. The ends lost 0 bases at V and 6 bases at J; junction bases unmatched: 1. Germline values: CDR1 MNHEY, CDR2 SVGAGI. The CDR3 length is 15 residues.

The chain couples TRBV11-2 to TRBJ2-5; D might be TRBD1 (5 bases). The J call is uncertain, as TRBJ2-7 better fits the DNA end. The length of the CDR3 is 14 residues. Germline V gene data show CDR1 as SGHAT and CDR2 as FQNNGV. As DNA, the CDR3 is TGTGCCAGCAGCTTAGATCTAAACAGGCTCGAGCAGTACTTC. Protein product: CASSLDLNRLEQYF.

This chain connects TRBV4-3 to TRBJ2-7; 12 bases are a match to TRBD1. V shed 2 bases, J shed 6 bases, and the junction held 5 bases outside the gene matches. Germline V gene data show CDR1 as LGHNA and CDR2 as YSLEER. This CDR3 is 15 amino acids long. The CDR3 DNA follows: TGCGCCAGCAGCCAAAGGGACAGGGGGCGCGTCGAGCAGTACTTC. Its translation: CASSQRDRGRVEQYF.

As concerns this clone: Other DNA sequences in this sample translate to the same CDR3. V is TRBV19 and J is TRBJ1-3; no clear D gene. Trimming took 7 bases from V and 0 from J, leaving 10 bases between them. Germline V CDR1 and CDR2: LNHDA, SQIVND (reference sequence). This CDR3 spans 14 amino acids. This chain's CDR3 is CASTPFSSGNTIYF. The CDR3 DNA reads TGTGCCAGTACACCCTTTAGCTCTGGAAACACCATATATTTT.

This chain connects TRBV20-1 to TRBJ1-1, with D uncertain. Per germline, CDR1 DFQATT and CDR2 SNEGSKA (reference sequence). This CDR3 has 11 residues. The V end lost 1 base, the J end lost 7 bases, and 7 bases lay between the germline ends. DNA for the CDR3: TGCAGTGCTAGAGCGTACAGTGAAGCTTTCTTT. Translation: CSARAYSEAFF.

V gene TRBV27 combines with J gene TRBJ2-1; D call uncertain. CDR3 length equals 14 residues. V was shortened by 5 bases and J by 2 bases, with 10 bases between the two germline ends. In germline, CDR1 is MNHEY, CDR2 SMNVEV (reference sequence). In nucleotides, the CDR3 is TGTGCCAGCAGTACGGACGAGACCTACAATGAGCAGTTCTTC. Its translation: CASSTDETYNEQFF.

The chain is built from TRBV11-2 and TRBJ2-5; the D gene is possibly TRBD1 (5 bases). V was pared by 2 bases and J by 1 base, with 11 bases between. This CDR3 contains 15 residues. Looked up from germline, CDR1 is SGHAT and CDR2 is FQNNGV. CDR3 sequence reads: CASSLRQGLQETQYF. The DNA of the CDR3 is TGTGCCAGCAGCTTACGCCAGGGCCTCCAAGAGACCCAGTACTTC. The full variable domain, completed using reference TRBV11-2 and TRBJ2-5, is EAGVAQSPRYKIIEKRQSVAFWCNPISGHATLYWYQQILGQGPKLLIQFQNNGVVDDSQLPKDRFSAERLKGVDSTLKIQPAKLEDSAVYLCASSLRQGLQETQYFGPGTRLLVL.

The chain links TRBV5-4 to TRBJ2-7; D remains unclear. V was clipped by 4 bases and J by 2 bases, with 13 bases between them. Germline V CDR1 and CDR2: SGHNT, YYREEE (reference sequence). The CDR3 is 14 residues long. The CDR3 bases are TGTGCCAGCAGCCCCCACGCGCAAACCTACGAGCAGTACTTC. Translation gives CASSPHAQTYEQYF.